These 20 T cell receptor beta chains were sequenced from one sample in a study of response to subunit inactivated influenza vaccine. Using its own MiXCR run on the RT-PCR reads, TCRdb lists one record per CDR3 protein. The sample holds hundreds of thousands of distinct CDR3 sequences, 15% to 19% seen once. The specimen comprised PBMCs from blood, sampled about 13 days after vaccination. These receptors all stem from a man in his fifties who received an inactivated influenza vaccine.

This clonotype was picked up a small number of times. V usage is TRBV7-6 and J usage is TRBJ2-3; 7 bases are shared with TRBD2. Germline V gene data show CDR1 as SGHVS and CDR2 as FNYEAQ. The CDR3 spans 16 residues. V lost 5 bases, J lost 3 bases, and 11 bases stayed unmatched. The CDR3 bases are TGTGCCAGCAGCGTAGGACTAGTTGGTATTACAGATACGCAGTATTTT. Protein product: CASSVGLVGITDTQYF.

This sequence joins TRBV4-2 and TRBJ2-7; 9 positions match TRBD1. The CDR3 is made up of 14 amino acids. J lost 1 base, V lost 6 bases, and 4 bases had no gene match. Germline V gene lookup returns CDR1 LGHNA and CDR2 YNFKEQ. In DNA form, the CDR3 reads TGTGCCAGCAGACAGGGGGCCCAGTCCTACGAGCAGTACTTC. Translated: CASRQGAQSYEQYF.

The chain couples TRBV4-3 to TRBJ2-4, with D maybe TRBD1 (5 bases). Per germline, CDR1 LGHNA and CDR2 YSLEER. The V end was cut by 3 bases, the J end by 1 base, with 16 bases between. The CDR3 extends over 17 amino acids. The CDR3 spells CASSQLGQGLAKNIQYF. The CDR3 coding sequence is TGCGCCAGCAGCCAGCTGGGGCAGGGTTTGGCCAAAAACATTCAGTACTTC.

This clonotype was seen more than once but under ten times. The gene calls are TRBV6-1 and TRBJ1-5, with unresolved D. The V and J ends lost 10 bases and 7 bases respectively, with 20 bases between them. Looked up from germline, CDR1 is MNHNS and CDR2 is SASEGT. The CDR3 runs 14 residues. Here the CDR3 DNA reads TGTGCCACCACGACGGGCGGGGTAATACAGCCCCAGCATTTT. It codes for CATTTGGVIQPQHF.

V usage is TRBV10-3 and J usage is TRBJ2-4; D unclear. CDR1 and CDR2 (germline): ENHRY, SYGVKD. V lost 3 bases, J lost 0 bases, and 3 bases lay in between. The CDR3 runs 13 residues. DNA for the CDR3: TGTGCCATCAGTGATGGAGCCAAAAACATTCAGTACTTC. It translates to CAISDGAKNIQYF.

This chain links TRBV18 with TRBJ1-5, with D hard to call. Between the trimmed V and J ends, which lost 2 bases and 1 base, there was a span of 6 bases. CDR3 length equals 14 residues. Germline V gene lookup returns CDR1 KGHSH and CDR2 LQKENI. CDR3 in amino acids: CASSPAGSNQPQHF. In nucleotides, the CDR3 is TGTGCCAGCTCACCAGCCGGGAGCAATCAGCCCCAGCATTTT.

This clonotype has just a few counts. V is TRBV29-1 and J is TRBJ2-3; TRBD2 might be the D (6 bases). Germline lookup yields CDR1 SQVTM and CDR2 ANQGSEA. The V end was cut by 3 bases, the J end by 3 bases, with 13 bases between. The CDR3 totals 14 residues. The CDR3 here is CSVESPGRTDTQYF. The CDR3 DNA follows: TGCAGCGTTGAGTCTCCCGGGAGAACAGATACGCAGTATTTT.

This clonotype was detected a few times. The V gene is TRBV11-2, the J gene TRBJ2-3; 10 bases agree with TRBD2. V trimming: 2 bases; J trimming: 3 bases; junction bases outside the gene matches: 11. Germline-derived CDR1 and CDR2 are SGHAT and FQNNGV. This CDR3 region has 18 residues. The CDR3 protein is CASSLPQLAGRMTDTQYF. For the CDR3, the DNA is TGTGCCAGCAGCTTACCCCAACTAGCGGGGAGGATGACAGATACGCAGTATTTT.

This sequence joins TRBV20-1 and TRBJ1-5; unclear D gene. CDR3 length: 12 residues. Germline CDR1 and CDR2: DFQATT and SNEGSKA (reference sequence). V lost 4 bases, J lost 5 bases, and 9 bases lay in between. The CDR3 bases are TGCAGTGCTACCTTCGCCGATCAGCCCCAGCATTTT. Protein: CSATFADQPQHF.

J is TRBJ2-1 and V is TRBV7-2; 8 bases align to TRBD2. The germline V gene encodes CDR1 SGHTA and CDR2 FQGNSA. V dropped 1 base and J dropped 9; count of bases not matched to a gene: 11. The CDR3 has 16 residues. CDR3 loop: CASSLEGKAGASEQFF. The CDR3, as DNA: TGTGCCAGCAGCTTAGAAGGGAAAGCGGGAGCTAGTGAGCAGTTCTTC. The whole variable domain, filled in from reference TRBV7-2 and TRBJ2-1, reads GAGVSQSPSNKVTEKGKDVELRCDPISGHTALYWYRQSLGQGLEFLIYFQGNSAPDKSGLPSDRFSAERTGGSVSTLTIQRTQQEDSAVYLCASSLEGKAGASEQFFGPGTRLTVL.

This clonotype came up a few times. The V gene is TRBV29-1, the J gene TRBJ1-2; the D gene is possibly TRBD1 (5 bases). V lost 3 bases, J lost 6 bases, and 17 bases lay in between. Germline V gene sequence: CDR1 SQVTM, CDR2 ANQGSEA. CDR3 length: 14 residues. As DNA, the CDR3 is TGCAGCGTTGATTGGTCCAGGGAGGATAATGGCTACACCTTC. It is translated as CSVDWSREDNGYTF.

This clonotype was counted between two and nine times. This rearrangement joins TRBV9 to TRBJ2-3; unclear D gene. The germline V and J ends were trimmed by 3 bases and 2 bases, with 7 bases remaining between them. This CDR3 contains 13 residues. Germline V CDR1 and CDR2: SGDLS, YYNGEE. The CDR3 region is CASSADNTDTQYF. CDR3 nucleotides: TGTGCCAGCAGCGCGGATAACACAGATACGCAGTATTTT.

This clonotype was seen a handful of times. The V call is TRBV11-2, the J call TRBJ1-1; no clear D gene. Trimming pared 2 bases from V and 0 bases from J, leaving 10 bases between. The CDR3 has 15 residues. The germline CDR1 and CDR2 sequences are SGHAT and FQNNGV. CDR3: CASSLFTGLNTEAFF. The CDR3 coding sequence is TGTGCCAGCAGCTTATTTACCGGTTTGAACACTGAAGCTTTCTTT.

A word on this clonotype: Its ends do not fully match the called genes, so a read error is possible. V and J are TRBV5-1 and TRBJ2-5; weak D call: TRBD1 (6 bases). This CDR3 has 16 residues. From germline, CDR1 is SGHRS and CDR2 YFSETQ. Written as DNA, the CDR3 is TGCGCCAGCAATCCCAGGGGCCCTCTGGACCACGAGACCCAGTACTTC. Amino acid sequence: CASNPRGPLDHETQYF.

This chain uses TRBV20-1 with TRBJ1-5; a weak D match, TRBD1 (5 bases). CDR3 size: 14 residues. Germline V gives CDR1 DFQATT, CDR2 SNEGSKA (reference sequence). With 3 bases removed from V and 10 bases from J, the gap between germline ends came to 19 bases. CDR3 bases: TGCAGTGCTAGGGTGGGGGGAAGTCTAGCTCCCCAGCATTTT. This encodes CSARVGGSLAPQHF.

This clonotype was seen more than once but under ten times. At one of its ends the junction is not consistent with the germline gene, which may arise from a read error. This sequence joins TRBV9 and TRBJ1-1, with 10 bases matching TRBD1. The CDR3 spans 16 residues. Per the germline V gene, CDR1 is SGDLS and CDR2 is YYNGEE. CDR3 sequence reads: CASSGRTGGLKTEAFF. Here the CDR3 DNA reads TGTGCCAGCAGCGGTCGGACAGGGGGTCTGAAGACTGAAGCTTTCTTT.

CDR3 amino acids: CASSGGVGESPLHF. In DNA form, the CDR3 reads TGTGCCAGCAGCGGGGGGGTGGGCGAGTCACCCCTCCACTTT. The rearrangement joins TRBV5-6 to TRBJ1-6, with D perhaps matching TRBD1 (5 bases). V lost 4 bases, J lost 10 bases, and 15 bases lay in between. Germline V gene sequence: CDR1 SGHDT, CDR2 YYEEEE. This CDR3 region has 14 residues.

This clonotype occurred a few times. The chain is built from TRBV20-1 and TRBJ2-7, with 10 bases fitting TRBD2. This CDR3 has 13 residues. Trimming removed 1 base from V and 9 bases from J; junction bases left unmatched: 6. Germline V gene lookup returns CDR1 DFQATT and CDR2 SNEGSKA (reference sequence). DNA of the CDR3: TGCAGTGCTAGAGTTGGGCTAGCGGGGGCGCAGTACTTC. It specifies CSARVGLAGAQYF.

This clonotype came up a few times. V is TRBV10-3 and J is TRBJ2-2; D uncertain. The CDR3 consists of 13 residues. Trimming stripped 5 bases from V and 0 bases from J, with 4 bases between. The germline V gene encodes CDR1 ENHRY and CDR2 SYGVKD. CDR3 DNA: TGTGCCATCAGTCTGACGAACACCGGGGAGCTGTTTTTT. It encodes CAISLTNTGELFF.

This clonotype was counted between two and nine times. This sequence joins TRBV20-1 and TRBJ2-7; D is undetermined. The CDR3 loop spans 11 amino acids. Looked up from germline, CDR1 is DFQATT and CDR2 is SNEGSKA (reference sequence). V dropped 0 bases and J dropped 7 bases, with 7 bases sitting between them. The CDR3 loop reads CSARDLGEQYF. The CDR3 nucleotides read TGCAGTGCTAGAGATCTTGGGGAGCAGTACTTC.